Each of the 5 T cell receptor beta chains below was sequenced from the same sample in a study of cytomegalovirus exposure and HLA in healthy donors. PCR used 60 Vbeta primers and 13 Jbeta primers. Here immunoSEQ multiplex PCR was the method, and the copy in TCRdb shows in-frame clones only, minus some. The sample contains under 150,000 clones, approximately 80% of which appear only once. Sequencing was carried out using PBMCs. The receptors derive from a male donor in good health and CMV-seronegative.

The J gene is TRBJ2-7, the V gene TRBV5-1, with D tentatively TRBD1 (6 bases). V was clipped by 4 bases and J by 0 bases, with 14 bases between them. CDR1 and CDR2 from the germline V gene are SGHRS and YFSETQ. This CDR3 spans 15 amino acids. As DNA, the CDR3 is TGCGCCAGCAGCAAGGACAGCTTTAGCTCCTACGAGCAGTACTTC. Translation: CASSKDSFSSYEQYF.

This clone was seen once. The chain joins TRBV5-3 to TRBJ2-7; D unresolved. TRBV5-3 is an open reading frame, and its role is uncertain. The V gene lost 0 bases and the J gene lost 2 bases, with 12 bases spanning the gap. CDR3 length: 15 residues. CDR3 protein: CARSLGGGITYEQYF. In nucleotides, the CDR3 is TGTGCCAGAAGCTTGGGTGGCGGAATTACCTACGAGCAGTACTTC.

This clone has a handful of counts. The V and J genes are TRBV18 and TRBJ2-1; D might be TRBD1 (6 bases). The V end was cut by 5 bases, the J end by 0 bases, with 14 bases between. This CDR3 is 16 amino acids long. Germline V gene lookup returns CDR1 KGHSH and CDR2 LQKENI. The DNA of the CDR3 is TGTGCCAGCTCATCGACAGACAGGTACTCCTACAATGAGCAGTTCTTC. This sequence encodes CASSSTDRYSYNEQFF. Looking up the rest from reference TRBV18 and TRBJ2-1 gives the full variable domain: NAGVMQNPRHLVRRRGQEARLRCSPMKGHSHVYWYRQLPEEGLKFMVYLQKENIIDESGMPKERFSAEFPKEGPSILRIQQVVRGDSAAYFCASSSTDRYSYNEQFFGPGTRLTVL.

The chain joins TRBV19 to TRBJ2-2; 7 bases fit TRBD1. CDR1 and CDR2 from the germline V gene are LNHDA and SQIVND (reference sequence). The CDR3 is 13 residues long. The V and J ends lost 6 bases and 7 bases, in that order; junction bases with no gene match: 5. Here the CDR3 reads CASSNRGIGELFF. Written as DNA, the CDR3 is TGTGCCAGTAGCAACAGGGGAATCGGGGAGCTGTTTTTT.

The chain links TRBV5-1 to TRBJ1-2, with no clear D. This CDR3 region has 17 residues. CDR1 and CDR2 (germline): SGHRS, YFSETQ. Trimming left V 0 bases short and J 0 bases short, with 15 bases between. CDR3 sequence reads: CASSLVPGPTSNYGYTF. The CDR3 DNA reads TGCGCCAGCAGCTTGGTTCCAGGTCCTACTTCTAACTATGGCTACACCTTC.